These 10 T cell receptor beta chains share one sample of origin, sequenced in a study of siplizumab effects on memory and regulatory T cells. Sequencing was performed with immunoSEQ multiplex PCR; in TCRdb, only in-frame clones are kept and a portion is missing. Among fewer than 130,000 clones listed, roughly 92% were seen once. The specimen was CD4+ T cells sorted from blood. The source is a human donor in good health.

CDR3 DNA sequence: TGTGCCAGCAGCCCGCAGGGGGGCAAAAACATTCAGTACTTC. Its protein product is CASSPQGGKNIQYF. The chain employs TRBV7-9 and TRBJ2-4; D may be TRBD1 (7 bases). Trimming took 5 bases from V and 3 from J, leaving 11 bases between them. This CDR3 spans 14 amino acids. CDR1 and CDR2 from the germline V gene are SEHNR and FQNEAQ (reference sequence).

Here the CDR3 reads CSGSTGTTEAFF. The CDR3 region has the DNA TGCAGCGGATCGACAGGGACGACTGAAGCTTTCTTT. V and J are TRBV29-1 and TRBJ1-1, with 7 bases identical to TRBD1. Trimming took 7 bases from V and 5 from J; bases not matched to a gene: 7. Germline V gene lookup returns CDR1 SQVTM and CDR2 ANQGSEA. The CDR3 has 12 residues. Filled out from reference TRBV29-1 and TRBJ1-1, the complete variable domain reads SAVISQKPSRDICQRGTSLTIQCQVDSQVTMMFWYRQQPGQSLTLIATANQGSEATYESGFVIDKFPISRPNLTFSTLTVSNMSPEDSSIYLCSGSTGTTEAFFGQGTRLTVV.

This chain links TRBV7-3 with TRBJ1-3; no clear D. Germline V gives CDR1 SGHTA, CDR2 FQGTGA. Deletions cut 6 bases from V and 0 bases from J, with 12 bases between. This CDR3 region has 15 residues. In DNA, the CDR3 is TGTGCCAGCAGTTCGACCGGGAACTCTGGAAACACCATATATTTT. Protein sequence: CASSSTGNSGNTIYF.

The chain couples TRBV2 to TRBJ2-1; 11 bases are a match to TRBD2. This CDR3 is built from 13 residues. Germline CDR1 SNHLY, CDR2 FYNNEI. The V gene end was trimmed by 7 bases and the J gene end by 8 bases; junction bases not matched to a gene: 4. The chain's CDR3 is CASMRTSGYEQFF. For the CDR3, the DNA is TGTGCCAGCATGCGGACTAGCGGGTATGAGCAGTTCTTC.

The chain recombines TRBV5-5 with TRBJ1-3; D is ambiguous. The CDR3 sequence is 15 residues long. Germline CDR1 is SGHKS and CDR2 is YYEKEE (reference sequence). V was trimmed by 3 bases and J by 4 bases, leaving 14 bases between them. The CDR3, as DNA: TGTGCCAGCAGCTGGAGGGCAGTCTCCGGAAACACCATATATTTT. Translating it yields CASSWRAVSGNTIYF.

This clone was seen only once. This chain uses TRBV2 with TRBJ1-2, with 7 bases aligning to TRBD1. There are 13 residues in the CDR3. Per the germline V gene, CDR1 is SNHLY and CDR2 is FYNNEI. Trimming removed 7 bases from V and 4 bases from J; junction bases left unmatched: 6. The CDR3 spells CASTVTGSYGYTF. The DNA of the CDR3 is TGTGCCAGCACCGTGACAGGGAGCTATGGCTACACCTTC.

The chain joins TRBV14 to TRBJ1-1, with D uncertain. CDR3 length: 15 residues. Trimming stripped 4 bases from V and 1 base from J, with 13 bases between. CDR1 is SGHDN, CDR2 FVKESK, per germline. The CDR3 loop is CASSRGLFTNTEAFF. Here the CDR3 DNA reads TGTGCCAGCAGCCGAGGTCTATTTACGAACACTGAAGCTTTCTTT.

This clone showed up just a few times. The chain joins TRBV30 to TRBJ2-7; 7 nucleotides align to TRBD2. The CDR3 spans 12 residues. With V trimmed by 5 bases and J by 4 bases, 5 bases remained unmatched. In germline, CDR1 is GTSNPN, CDR2 SVGIG (reference sequence). The CDR3 protein is CAWGREQYEQYF. The CDR3 DNA is TGTGCCTGGGGGCGGGAGCAGTACGAGCAGTACTTC.

Only one count was recorded for this clone. This CDR3 reads CASSERTATEAFF. The CDR3 coding sequence is TGTGCCAGCAGTGAACGGACGGCTACTGAAGCTTTCTTT. This chain links TRBV6-5 with TRBJ1-1; D call uncertain. Per the germline V gene, CDR1 is MNHEY and CDR2 is SVGAGI. V lost 5 bases and J 5 bases, leaving 12 bases between the germline ends. This CDR3 has 13 residues.

The chain recombines TRBV28 with TRBJ1-3; TRBD1 matches 7 bases. The V gene's germline CDR1 is MDHEN and CDR2 SYDVKM. The CDR3 is 16 amino acids. Trimming cost V 2 bases and J 1 base; bases outside gene matches: 5. CDR3 DNA: TGTGCCAGCAGTTTACCAAACAGGGGTTCTGGAAACACCATATATTTT. Its translation is CASSLPNRGSGNTIYF. Combining the CDR3 with reference TRBV28 and TRBJ1-3 gives the whole variable domain DVKVTQSSRYLVKRTGEKVFLECVQDMDHENMFWYRQDPGLGLRLIYFSYDVKMKEKGDIPEGYSVSREKKERFSLILESASTNQTSMYLCASSLPNRGSGNTIYFGEGSWLTVV.